This T cell receptor beta chain derives from a study of T cells in women clearing cervical HPV infection. At the level of the study: Cases' blood sampling followed lesion detection by median about 150 days (90 to 200). Whole-study results and caveats: Richness plus V gene abundances separated cases from controls with AUC about 0.8.

All participants had a single incident cervical HPV16 infection, and prevalent HPV16 infections were excluded. As to this clone: Its target is unknown. The observed sequence ends 3 residues before the CDR3 terminus, with the missing tail filled in from the germline J gene.

TCRdb keeps only in-frame clones here, not all; method: immunoSEQ multiplex PCR. This sample's clone table lists 15,000 or so clones. The V and J ends lost 6 bases and 1 base, in that order; junction bases with no gene match: 6. The CDR3 is made up of 16 amino acids. Germline V gene lookup returns CDR1 MNHEY and CDR2 SVGEGT. The sample was blood buffy coat. The sequence derives from a woman between 18 and 75 years old with a cervical HPV16 infection that either progressed to CIN3+ or cleared (not recorded which). This chain connects TRBV6-2 or TRBV6-3 to TRBJ2-2; 9 nucleotides match TRBD2. Incomplete CDR3 DNA: TGTGCCAGCAGCCAGCCAGCGGGGGGGAACACCGGGGAG. Protein sequence: CASSQPAGGNTGE. The CDR3 as a whole reads CASSQPAGGNTGELFF.